The present entry profiles one T cell receptor beta chain with its context. Its binding antigen is unknown. No much larger clone exists at a distance of one base, and base qualities are not known. The sample is drawn from a study of T-cell reconstitution after alpha-beta-depleted transplantation in children (dated by TCRdb to the mid-2010s). A note on the overall study: The study quantitatively tracked T-cell immune reconstitution after TCRalphabeta/CD19-depleted allogeneic hematopoietic cell transplantation in children using TCR repertoire profiling.

Libraries were made using PCR. TCRdb shows the sequencer as Illumina HiSeq 2500. TCR library preparation used molecular barcoding, with unique molecular identifiers applied to normalize quantification of the TCRbeta repertoire. TCRdb took the public reads, trimmed them with fastp at Q25, ran MiXCR for clone calling and kept in-frame beta chains. Each entry is one CDR3 protein sequence, shown with its most common DNA and genes. The sample table holds under 350,000 distinct CDR3 sequences, of which approximately 9.8% were seen once. The ten largest account for over 9.5% of the sample. Looking up the germline V gene (reference sequence) yields CDR1 LNHDA and CDR2 SQIVND. From the cysteine up to the phenylalanine, the CDR3 has a length of 15 residues. Only CDR3 DNA remains: 45 bases, in frame from the first base. The V and J ends are trimmed by 4 bases and 1 base, leaving 12 bases between them.

The chain joins TRBV19 to TRBJ2-3; there is no confident call for the D gene. The clonotype originates from a human donor who donated a stem cell graft to a child with SCID. The sample in question was PBMCs from the stem cell graft donor, obtained from the stem cell graft. CDR3 loop: CASSKSYGGTDTQYF. The nucleotide sequence reads as follows: TGTGCCAGTAGTAAATCCTACGGAGGCACAGATACGCAGTATTTT.